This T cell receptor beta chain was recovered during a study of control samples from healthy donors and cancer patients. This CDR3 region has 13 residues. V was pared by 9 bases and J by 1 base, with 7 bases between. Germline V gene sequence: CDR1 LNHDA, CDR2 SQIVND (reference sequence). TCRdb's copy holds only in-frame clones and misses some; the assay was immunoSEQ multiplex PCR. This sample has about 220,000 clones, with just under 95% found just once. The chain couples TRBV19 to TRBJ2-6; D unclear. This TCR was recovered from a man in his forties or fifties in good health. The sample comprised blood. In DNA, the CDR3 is TGTGCCAGCTGGGTGTCTGGGGCCAACGTCCTGACTTTC. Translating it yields CASWVSGANVLTF.